This T cell receptor beta chain was recorded in a study of T cell changes during pregnancy in multiple sclerosis. With V trimmed by 6 bases and J by 11 bases, 10 bases remained unmatched. This CDR3 comprises 14 residues. Germline loops: CDR1 WSHSY, CDR2 SAAADI. Profiling relied on immunoSEQ multiplex PCR, and the TCRdb table lists in-frame clones only, not all of them. Of roughly 70,000 clones in the sample, approximately 90% were seen once. The rearrangement links TRBV10-2 to TRBJ1-1, with 12 bases lining up with TRBD1. The source of this sequence is a female donor with multiple sclerosis, enrolled in a pregnancy study. This specimen was peripheral blood, taken in the third trimester of pregnancy. CDR3 bases: TGCGCCAGCAGGGGGACAGGGGGCTTCTCCGTGGCTTTCTTT. Its protein product is CASRGTGGFSVAFF.